Following are 15 T cell receptor beta chains from one sample sequenced in a study of CD8 T cells in Susac syndrome (dated by TCRdb to 2018 to 2020). The library came from the immunoSEQ multiplex PCR assay. RNA was extracted using the RNeasy kit, and roughly 0.45 to 1 microgram was reverse transcribed with random hexamers. In TCRdb, the public reads were trimmed at Q25 with fastp and aligned with MiXCR, with productive beta chains retained. Identical CDR3 protein sequences are pooled into one entry, listed with their most common genes and DNA. The sample records around 150,000 distinct CDR3 sequences, 90% to 95% of which are singletons. The ten largest clones take up over 0.12% of the sample. Source material: CD4+ T cells from PBMCs. These receptors were collected from a human donor in good health.

This clonotype was recorded once. The chain uses TRBV5-1 and TRBJ2-5; the D is unclear. Germline CDR1 SGHRS, CDR2 YFSETQ. This CDR3 has 15 residues. Deletions cut 0 bases from V and 2 bases from J, with 11 bases between. The CDR3 DNA follows: TGCGCCAGCAGCTTGGCCGACACCTTACAAGAGACCCAGTACTTC. Residues: CASSLADTLQETQYF.

Only one count was recorded for this clonotype. The chain employs TRBV12-3 or TRBV12-4 and TRBJ1-2; D is unresolved. CDR3 length: 13 amino acids. Trimming stripped 2 bases from V and 2 bases from J, with 6 bases between. Here the CDR3 reads CASSLFGNYGYTF. The CDR3 DNA reads as TGTGCCAGCAGTTTATTCGGGAACTATGGCTACACCTTC.

This chain uses TRBV6-5 with TRBJ2-1, with 13 bases matching TRBD2. Per the germline V gene, CDR1 is MNHEY and CDR2 is SVGAGI. J gave up 7 bases and V 4 bases, and 4 bases lay outside the gene matches. The CDR3 totals 15 residues. The CDR3 sequence: CASSFTSGGANEQFF. CDR3 sequence (DNA): TGTGCCAGCAGTTTTACTAGCGGGGGGGCGAATGAGCAGTTCTTC.

This clonotype is a singleton in its sample. This sequence joins TRBV7-9 and TRBJ2-7; D perhaps matches TRBD1 (5 bases). Germline V gene data show CDR1 as SEHNR and CDR2 as FQNEAQ (reference sequence). CDR3 length equals 13 residues. Trimming shortened V by 1 base and J by 3 bases, and 7 bases separated the two germline ends. This CDR3 is CASSLEGLYEQYF. CDR3 DNA sequence: TGTGCCAGCAGCTTAGAGGGGCTCTACGAGCAGTACTTC. The complete variable domain, with remaining parts taken from reference TRBV7-9 and TRBJ2-7, reads DTGVSQNPRHKITKRGQNVTFRCDPISEHNRLYWYRQTLGQGPEFLTYFQNEAQLEKSRLLSDRFSAERPKGSFSTLEIQRTEQGDSAMYLCASSLEGLYEQYFGPGTRLTVT.

The chain has TRBV21-1 and TRBJ1-4; the table's D call of TRBD1 was not tested on the DNA. TRBV21-1 is noted as a pseudogene. The CDR3 is 16 amino acids. CDR3 protein: CASSKAPTGRNEKLFF. The DNA for the CDR3 is TGTGCCAGCAGCAAAGCACCCACAGGCCGCAATGAAAAACTGTTTTTT.

The rearrangement uses TRBV20-1 and TRBJ1-1; D gene unclear. V gave up 5 bases and J gave up 2 bases, with 21 bases separating them. The CDR3 sequence is 16 residues long. CDR1 DFQATT and CDR2 SNEGSKA come from the germline V gene (reference sequence). The CDR3 region is CSAQGGSVNQNTEAFF. The CDR3, as DNA: TGCAGTGCTCAAGGTGGGAGTGTAAACCAAAACACTGAAGCTTTCTTT.

The genes are TRBV4-3 and TRBJ1-2, with TRBD1 as a possible D gene (6 bases). CDR3 length: 16 residues. The germline gives CDR1 LGHNA, CDR2 YSLEER. Deletions cut 1 base from V and 4 bases from J, with 16 bases between. DNA of the CDR3: TGCGCCAGCAGCCAAGTCTCAGGGGACGGGGTCTATGGCTACACCTTC. Residues: CASSQVSGDGVYGYTF.

The V gene is TRBV11-2, the J gene TRBJ1-1; no clear D gene. This CDR3 region has 13 residues. Trimming pared 0 bases from V and 5 bases from J, leaving 7 bases between. CDR1 and CDR2 from the germline V gene are SGHAT and FQNNGV. In DNA, the CDR3 is TGTGCCAGCAGCTTAGAAGGATGGACTGAAGCTTTCTTT. Its protein product is CASSLEGWTEAFF.

The chain employs TRBV7-2 and TRBJ2-5; 8 bases are a match to TRBD2. This CDR3 is 15 amino acids long. The germline gives CDR1 SGHTA, CDR2 FQGNSA. Germline trimming cut 3 bases from V and 1 base from J; bases unmatched to any gene: 4. This chain's CDR3 is CASSLHSGVQETQYF. Here the CDR3 DNA reads TGTGCCAGCAGCTTGCATAGCGGGGTCCAAGAGACCCAGTACTTC.

The rearrangement links TRBV18 to TRBJ1-1, with 7 bases fitting TRBD1. This CDR3 contains 15 residues. V shed 4 bases, J shed 0 bases, and the junction held 5 bases outside the gene matches. Germline CDR1 is KGHSH and CDR2 is LQKENI. The CDR3 reads CASSRQGQMNTEAFF. The DNA for the CDR3 is TGTGCCAGCTCACGTCAGGGACAGATGAACACTGAAGCTTTCTTT.

This chain joins TRBV11-1 and TRBJ1-6, with 9 bases identical to TRBD1. V lost 5 bases and J lost 10; bases outside the gene matches: 9. Germline V gene data show CDR1 as SGHAT and CDR2 as FQDESV (reference sequence). There are 15 residues in the CDR3. CDR3 amino acids: CASSAQGQGGSPLHF. The CDR3 coding sequence is TGTGCCAGCAGCGCCCAGGGACAGGGAGGCTCACCCCTCCACTTT.

This chain connects TRBV29-1 to TRBJ2-2; a weak D match, TRBD1 (6 bases). Germline CDR1 is SQVTM and CDR2 is ANQGSEA. V lost 4 bases, J lost 2 bases, and 11 bases lay in between. This CDR3 is built from 14 residues. The CDR3 loop is CSVGPGTNTGELFF. The CDR3 nucleotides read TGCAGCGTTGGCCCCGGGACAAACACCGGGGAGCTGTTTTTT.

This chain uses TRBV14 with TRBJ2-5; no reliable D call. Germline V CDR1 and CDR2: SGHDN, FVKESK. V gave up 4 bases and J gave up 5 bases, with 11 bases separating them. CDR3 length equals 13 residues. The DNA for the CDR3 is TGTGCCAGCAGCCGCGGTTTGCGGGAGACCCAGTACTTC. It is translated as CASSRGLRETQYF.

This chain connects TRBV30 to TRBJ1-2; 8 nucleotides agree with TRBD1. The germline V gene encodes CDR1 GTSNPN and CDR2 SVGIG (reference sequence). The junction had 4 bases not matched to a gene; V was cut back by 2 bases and J by 5 bases. This CDR3 has 13 residues. CDR3 nucleotides: TGTGCCTGGAGTCGGGACAGGAGTTATGGCTACACCTTC. Protein sequence: CAWSRDRSYGYTF. The complete variable domain, with remaining parts taken from reference TRBV30 and TRBJ1-2, reads SQTIHQWPATLVQPVGSPLSLECTVEGTSNPNLYWYRQAAGRGLQLLFYSVGIGQISSEVPQNLSASRPQDRQFILSSKKLLLSDSGFYLCAWSRDRSYGYTFGSGTRLTVV.

The chain is built from TRBV29-1 and TRBJ2-7; D is uncertain. Trimming stripped 2 bases from V and 2 bases from J, with 7 bases between. The CDR3 totals 12 residues. Germline V gene data show CDR1 as SQVTM and CDR2 as ANQGSEA. The CDR3 sequence is CSVEKATYEQYF. The DNA for the CDR3 is TGCAGCGTTGAAAAGGCCACCTACGAGCAGTACTTC.